Shown below are 29 T cell receptor beta chains from a single sample sequenced in a study of T cells after yellow fever vaccination. MiXCR, run by TCRdb on the 5' RACE reads, gives a single entry per CDR3 protein. The repertoire consists of about 220,000 distinct CDR3 sequences, with 3.2% occurring once and the leading ten covering approximately 3%. The sequencing used CD4+ T cells sorted from PBMCs, collected 10 days after the yellow fever booster vaccination. These receptors came from a man between 18 and 29 years old who received the YFV17D yellow fever vaccine.

In its sample, this clonotype was seen a few times. The genes are TRBV20-1 and TRBJ1-3; D is unclear. Trimming shortened V by 3 bases and J by 4 bases, and 7 bases separated the two germline ends. Germline CDR1 reads DFQATT; CDR2 reads SNEGSKA (reference sequence). The CDR3 extends over 12 amino acids. CDR3 DNA: TGCAGTGCTAGGGGGTTCGGAAACACCATATATTTT. Translated: CSARGFGNTIYF.

This clonotype came up many times. The chain couples TRBV15 to TRBJ2-4; TRBD2 might be the D (7 bases). Germline assignment: CDR1 LNHNV and CDR2 YYDKDF (reference sequence). V shed 2 bases and J shed 8 bases, with 13 bases lying between them. This CDR3 contains 14 residues. The CDR3 DNA reads TGTGCCACCAGCAGACCCAGGGGAGGGGACATTCAGTACTTC. This encodes CATSRPRGGDIQYF. The full variable domain, in which reference TRBV15 and TRBJ2-4 provide the parts outside the CDR3, is DAMVIQNPRYQVTQFGKPVTLSCSQTLNHNVMYWYQQKSSQAPKLLFHYYDKDFNNEADTPDNFQSRRPNTSFCFLDIRSPGLGDTAMYLCATSRPRGGDIQYFGAGTRLSVL.

The J gene is TRBJ1-2, the V gene TRBV19; TRBD1 matches at 7 bases. CDR3 length equals 12 residues. V was clipped by 10 bases and J by 4 bases; unmatched bases: 6. Germline-derived CDR1 and CDR2 are LNHDA and SQIVND (reference sequence). CDR3 bases: TGTGCCAAACAGGGGTTTCCCTATGGCTACACCTTC. Encoded protein: CAKQGFPYGYTF.

The chain employs TRBV20-1 and TRBJ1-6, with unresolved D. The CDR3 extends over 16 amino acids. V lost 6 bases and J lost 6, with 21 bases in between. Germline CDR1 reads DFQATT; CDR2 reads SNEGSKA (reference sequence). CDR3 loop: CSADRRGGFRNSPLHF. For the CDR3, the DNA is TGCAGTGCCGACCGTCGGGGAGGGTTCCGTAATTCACCCCTCCACTTT.

The chain joins TRBV9 to TRBJ2-2; tentative D call: TRBD2 (6 bases). The CDR3 is 15 amino acids. With 0 bases removed from V and 4 bases from J, the gap between germline ends came to 10 bases. CDR1 is SGDLS, CDR2 YYNGEE, per germline. In nucleotides, the CDR3 is TGTGCCAGCAGCGTAGCTGTGGGGGGCACCGGGGAGCTGTTTTTT. It is translated as CASSVAVGGTGELFF.

J is TRBJ1-6 and V is TRBV7-6, with D unresolved. Germline V gene sequence: CDR1 SGHVS, CDR2 FNYEAQ. This CDR3 contains 15 residues. V was cut by 6 bases and J by 2 bases, with 11 bases left in between. The CDR3 DNA reads TGTGCCAGCAGTAAGATTGGGGCCTATAATTCACCCCTCCACTTT. Its translation: CASSKIGAYNSPLHF.

For this clonotype: This clone may be a read error of a much larger clone one base away. The V and J genes are TRBV12-3 or TRBV12-4 and TRBJ2-2; a weak D match, TRBD2 (5 bases). The CDR3 totals 11 residues. CDR3 sequence: CASRHTGELIF. The CDR3 coding sequence is TGTGCCAGCCGGCACACCGGGGAGCTGATTTTT.

This chain connects TRBV7-3 to TRBJ2-1; D might be TRBD1 or TRBD2, each matching 5 bases. Germline CDR1 reads SGHTA; CDR2 reads FQGTGA. CDR3 length equals 15 residues. The germline V and J ends were trimmed by 5 bases and 4 bases, with 15 bases remaining between them. Here the CDR3 reads CASSRGASGYNEQFF. The CDR3 DNA reads TGTGCCAGCAGCCGAGGGGCCTCCGGGTACAATGAGCAGTTCTTC.

This clonotype was found many times. The J gene is TRBJ2-7, the V gene TRBV7-2; 7 bases are shared with TRBD1. Germline loops: CDR1 SGHTA, CDR2 FQGNSA. V was clipped by 1 base and J by 6 bases; unmatched bases: 3. CDR3 length equals 13 residues. CDR3 sequence: CASSLGQGREQYV. The CDR3 nucleotides are TGTGCCAGCAGCTTAGGACAGGGTCGCGAGCAGTACGTC.

This clonotype was counted many times. The chain links TRBV27 to TRBJ1-2; no firm D call. V was pared by 8 bases and J by 2 bases, with 9 bases between. Germline V CDR1 and CDR2: MNHEY, SMNVEV (reference sequence). The CDR3 contains 12 residues. The CDR3, as DNA: TGTGCCAGCGCCGGACGGAACTATGGCTACACCTTC. This codes for CASAGRNYGYTF.

The table lists this clonotype with many counts. The V and J genes are TRBV6-2 or TRBV6-3 and TRBJ2-3; tentative D call: TRBD2 (7 bases). Germline-derived CDR1 and CDR2 are MNHEY and SVGEGT. With 6 bases removed from V and 0 bases from J, the gap between germline ends came to 13 bases. This CDR3 region has 15 residues. The CDR3: CASSPGEGSTDTQYF. DNA of the CDR3: TGTGCCAGCAGCCCAGGGGAGGGAAGCACAGATACGCAGTATTTT.

This clonotype was seen ten or more times. This chain uses TRBV11-2 with TRBJ2-3, with D maybe TRBD1 (6 bases). This CDR3 has 14 residues. V was cut by 1 base and J by 6 bases, with 11 bases left in between. The germline gives CDR1 SGHAT, CDR2 FQNNGV. CDR3 nucleotides: TGTGCCAGCAGCTTAGTCCAGGGGCAGGATACGCAGTATTTT. Translating it yields CASSLVQGQDTQYF.

The DNA for the CDR3 is TGTGCCAGCTCACCATGGACAGGGGAGTTCTACGAGCAGTACGTC. Its protein is CASSPWTGEFYEQYV. The V call is TRBV18, the J call TRBJ2-7, with 9 positions matching TRBD1. Germline V gene data show CDR1 as KGHSH and CDR2 as LQKENI. V lost 2 bases, J lost 3 bases, and 5 bases stayed unmatched. This CDR3 is built from 15 residues.

The sample holds many counts of this clonotype. This CDR3 reads CASSLSGTANTGELFF. CDR3 DNA: TGCGCCAGCAGCTTGTCAGGGACAGCGAACACCGGGGAGCTGTTTTTT. The chain employs TRBV5-1 and TRBJ2-2; TRBD1 matches at 7 bases. V gave up 1 base and J gave up 0 bases; unmatched junction bases: 3. This CDR3 spans 16 amino acids. Germline values: CDR1 SGHRS, CDR2 YFSETQ.

This clonotype was seen many times. The chain recombines TRBV6-1 with TRBJ2-3; 12 nucleotides match TRBD1. The CDR3 is made up of 15 amino acids. Germline V lookup: CDR1 MNHNS, CDR2 SASEGT. Unmatched junction bases numbered 7, after V lost 8 bases and J lost 4 bases. CDR3 bases: TGTGCCAGCCTCTTCGGGACAGGGGGCTCAGATACGCAGTATTTT. Translating it yields CASLFGTGGSDTQYF.

The chain carries TRBV3-1 and TRBJ2-2; TRBD1 is a possible D gene (5 bases). The CDR3 length is 14 residues. The germline V gene encodes CDR1 LGHDT and CDR2 YNNKEL (reference sequence). V was pared by 2 bases and J by 7 bases, with 11 bases between. In DNA, the CDR3 is TGTGCCAGCAGCCAATTAGGGGCACACGGGGAGCTGTTTTTT. This codes for CASSQLGAHGELFF.

The chain has TRBV20-1 and TRBJ2-3; weak D call: TRBD2 (6 bases). The CDR3 totals 14 residues. V lost 5 bases, J lost 1 base, and 13 bases lay in between. The germline CDR1 and CDR2 sequences are DFQATT and SNEGSKA (reference sequence). DNA of the CDR3: TGCAGTGCTGCCCAGCGGGCCGGCACAGATACGCAGTATTTT. It is translated as CSAAQRAGTDTQYF.

The rearrangement links TRBV7-9 to TRBJ1-2, with D perhaps matching TRBD1 (5 bases). The CDR3 consists of 15 residues. The germline V gene has CDR1 SEHNR and CDR2 FQNEAQ (reference sequence). V was trimmed by 5 bases and J by 5 bases, leaving 18 bases between them. CDR3 loop: CASSPGASTGYGYTF. As DNA, the CDR3 is TGTGCCAGCAGCCCTGGGGCCTCAACGGGGTATGGCTACACCTTC.

CDR3 protein: CASSGTDFNQPQHF. CDR3 in DNA: TGTGCCAGCAGCGGGACAGACTTTAATCAGCCCCAGCATTTT. The V gene is TRBV2, the J gene TRBJ1-5, with TRBD1 matching over 7 bases. The CDR3 consists of 14 residues. The ends lost 6 bases at V and 4 bases at J; junction bases unmatched: 6. Per the germline V gene, CDR1 is SNHLY and CDR2 is FYNNEI.

In this sample, this clonotype turned up many times. The chain combines TRBV7-2 with TRBJ2-3; no reliable D call. Per the germline V gene, CDR1 is SGHTA and CDR2 is FQGNSA. V lost 5 bases and J lost 1, with 16 bases in between. The CDR3 contains 16 residues. DNA of the CDR3: TGTGCCAGCAGCCTCTATCGGGCGGCCCGCACAGATACGCAGTATTTT. It is translated as CASSLYRAARTDTQYF.

In this sample, this clonotype turned up a few times. The genes are TRBV7-9 and TRBJ1-4; D remains ambiguous. Between the trimmed V and J ends, which lost 5 bases and 0 bases, there was a span of 13 bases. This CDR3 is built from 16 residues. Germline CDR1 is SEHNR and CDR2 is FQNEAQ (reference sequence). The DNA of the CDR3 is TGTGCCAGCAGCAAGCCCGGACCTGCAACTAATGAAAAACTGTTTTTT. The encoded protein is CASSKPGPATNEKLFF. Full variable domain (outside the CDR3, taken from reference TRBV7-9 and TRBJ1-4): DTGVSQNPRHKITKRGQNVTFRCDPISEHNRLYWYRQTLGQGPEFLTYFQNEAQLEKSRLLSDRFSAERPKGSFSTLEIQRTEQGDSAMYLCASSKPGPATNEKLFFGSGTQLSVL.

Many counts were recorded for this clonotype. V gene TRBV5-1 combines with J gene TRBJ1-2, with 11 bases matching TRBD1. The CDR3 runs to 15 residues. CDR1 is SGHRS and CDR2 is YFSETQ in the germline V gene. Trimming at V came to 0 bases and at J to 4 bases, leaving 2 bases not matched to a gene. The CDR3 reads CASSLVGQGAYGYTF. The CDR3 DNA is TGCGCCAGCAGCTTGGTCGGACAGGGGGCCTATGGCTACACCTTC. Looking up the rest from reference TRBV5-1 and TRBJ1-2 gives the full variable domain: KAGVTQTPRYLIKTRGQQVTLSCSPISGHRSVSWYQQTPGQGLQFLFEYFSETQRNKGNFPGRFSGRQFSNSRSEMNVSTLELGDSALYLCASSLVGQGAYGYTFGSGTRLTVV.

This CDR3 reads CACTRRIGYEQYF. DNA of the CDR3: TGTGCCTGTACTAGGCGGATTGGCTACGAGCAGTACTTC. The chain links TRBV12-3 or TRBV12-4 to TRBJ2-7, with a possible D match to TRBD2 (5 bases). V dropped 11 bases and J dropped 3 bases, with 17 bases sitting between them. The CDR3 has 13 amino acids.

This clonotype was picked up a small number of times. CDR3 in DNA: TGTGCCAGCAGCTTGGATGCACGGACCACAGATACGCAGTATTTT. Translating it yields CASSLDARTTDTQYF. The rearrangement uses TRBV5-4 and TRBJ2-3; D is ambiguous. This CDR3 comprises 15 residues. The germline V and J ends were trimmed by 0 bases and 2 bases, with 10 bases remaining between them. Germline CDR1 reads SGHNT; CDR2 reads YYREEE (reference sequence).

This clonotype has at least ten counts. V gene TRBV6-5 combines with J gene TRBJ1-1, with a tentative D call TRBD1 (5 bases). From germline, CDR1 is MNHEY and CDR2 SVGAGI. Deletions cut 4 bases from V and 5 bases from J, with 23 bases between. The CDR3 loop spans 17 amino acids. The CDR3 sequence: CASSFLRIWKEGTEAFF. DNA of the CDR3: TGTGCCAGCAGTTTTTTAAGAATCTGGAAGGAGGGGACTGAAGCTTTCTTT.

This clonotype was counted ten times or more. The chain carries TRBV27 and TRBJ2-5, with 8 bases that match TRBD2. The CDR3 covers 16 residues. Germline-derived CDR1 and CDR2 are MNHEY and SMNVEV (reference sequence). The J segment lost 6 bases and the V segment lost 5 bases, leaving 14 bases of the junction unmatched. CDR3 bases: TGTGCCAGCAGTCCCGGACAGCCGGTAGCGGGGAAGACCCAGTACTTC. Amino acids: CASSPGQPVAGKTQYF.

The table lists this clonotype with many counts. The J gene is TRBJ1-4, the V gene TRBV7-9; D gene uncertain. CDR1 is SEHNR, CDR2 FQNEAQ, per germline (reference sequence). The ends were cut back, 5 bases at V and 7 bases at J, with 8 bases in the middle. This CDR3 is built from 12 residues. This CDR3 is CASSKMSEKLFF. The CDR3 nucleotides read TGTGCCAGCAGCAAGATGAGTGAAAAACTGTTTTTT. The full variable domain, in which reference TRBV7-9 and TRBJ1-4 provide the parts outside the CDR3, is DTGVSQNPRHKITKRGQNVTFRCDPISEHNRLYWYRQTLGQGPEFLTYFQNEAQLEKSRLLSDRFSAERPKGSFSTLEIQRTEQGDSAMYLCASSKMSEKLFFGSGTQLSVL.

This clonotype was found many times. The rearrangement uses TRBV4-1 and TRBJ2-4; no clear D. The germline V gene encodes CDR1 MGHRA and CDR2 YSYEKL. The germline V and J ends were trimmed by 2 bases and 1 base, with 15 bases remaining between them. This CDR3 comprises 17 residues. DNA of the CDR3: TGCGCCAGCAGCCAACCTAGTGGGTATGGCGCCAAAAACATTCAGTACTTC. Translation gives CASSQPSGYGAKNIQYF.

This clonotype showed up many times. The chain uses TRBV19 and TRBJ2-3; 8 bases match TRBD1. Germline lookup yields CDR1 LNHDA and CDR2 SQIVND (reference sequence). V trimming: 8 bases; J trimming: 4 bases; junction bases outside the gene matches: 5. This CDR3 has 13 amino acids. The CDR3 reads CASRQGPSDTQYF. CDR3 sequence (DNA): TGTGCCAGTCGACAGGGGCCCTCAGATACGCAGTATTTT. Full variable domain (rest looked up from reference TRBV19 and TRBJ2-3): DGGITQSPKYLFRKEGQNVTLSCEQNLNHDAMYWYRQDPGQGLRLIYYSQIVNDFQKGDIAEGYSVSREKKESFPLTVTSAQKNPTAFYLCASRQGPSDTQYFGPGTRLTVL.